Following are 7 T cell receptor beta chains from one sample sequenced in a study of shared clonotypes between healthy human individuals. Naive CD8 isolation took CD45RO-negative cells positively selected for CCR7 and excluded terminally differentiated effector memory CD45RA+ cells. Some clones are missing from TCRdb's copy, which holds only in-frame ones; the method was immunoSEQ multiplex PCR. The sample carries 660,000 or so clones, roughly 96% recorded once. What was sequenced was naive CD8+ T cells sorted from blood. The receptors come from a woman aged 25-40 years in good health.

J is TRBJ2-7 and V is TRBV29-1; 10 nucleotides line up with TRBD2. The CDR3 totals 15 residues. V lost 1 base to trimming and J lost 0 bases; unmatched junction nucleotides: 3. Germline V gene sequence: CDR1 SQVTM, CDR2 ANQGSEA. CDR3 residues: CSVEVLAGDSYEQYF. CDR3 nucleotide sequence: TGCAGCGTTGAAGTTCTAGCGGGAGACTCCTACGAGCAGTACTTC.

This clone was recorded only once. This chain uses TRBV30 with TRBJ2-1, with 14 bases lining up with TRBD2. CDR3 size: 14 residues. The germline gives CDR1 GTSNPN, CDR2 SVGIG (reference sequence). Unmatched junction bases numbered 1, after V lost 1 base and J lost 8 bases. DNA of the CDR3: TGTGCCTGGAGTGGGACTAGCGGGAGGCATGAGCAGTTCTTC. Translating it yields CAWSGTSGRHEQFF.

About this clone itself: This same CDR3 is encoded by further DNA sequences in the sample. The chain recombines TRBV5-6 with TRBJ2-7; D unresolved. CDR1 and CDR2 from the germline V gene are SGHDT and YYEEEE. Trimming took off 3 bases at V and 2 bases at J, with 3 bases between the two ends. The CDR3 sequence is 11 residues long. The chain's CDR3 is CASSSTYEQYF. CDR3 DNA: TGTGCCAGCAGCTCAACCTACGAGCAGTACTTC.

This clone has a single count. V and J are TRBV27 and TRBJ1-2; perhaps TRBD1 as D (6 bases). Germline V gives CDR1 MNHEY, CDR2 SMNVEV (reference sequence). V was cut by 5 bases and J by 3 bases, with 31 bases left in between. The CDR3 extends over 20 amino acids. In DNA, the CDR3 is TGTGCCAGCAGTCCCCATAGAGTAGCGGGGGGCAATCGACGAGACTATGGCTACACCTTC. Translating it yields CASSPHRVAGGNRRDYGYTF.

The V and J genes are TRBV28 and TRBJ2-3; no definite D call. The germline V gene encodes CDR1 MDHEN and CDR2 SYDVKM. The CDR3 totals 16 residues. Trimming stripped 4 bases from V and 0 bases from J, with 14 bases between. Written as DNA, the CDR3 is TGTGCCAGCAGTTCACCGACGGAAACTAGCACAGATACGCAGTATTTT. Translated, it gives CASSSPTETSTDTQYF.

The chain employs TRBV15 and TRBJ1-4; no firm D call. Trimming took off 0 bases at V and 0 bases at J, with 11 bases between the two ends. Per the germline V gene, CDR1 is LNHNV and CDR2 is YYDKDF (reference sequence). The CDR3 extends over 17 amino acids. CDR3 amino acids: CATSRDGSGSTNEKLFF. The CDR3 nucleotides are TGTGCCACCAGCAGAGATGGCAGTGGATCAACTAATGAAAAACTGTTTTTT.

The rearrangement links TRBV29-1 to TRBJ2-5; D is unclear. The end of the DNA fits TRBJ2-7 better, so the J call may be wrong. Germline CDR1 reads SQVTM; CDR2 reads ANQGSEA. This CDR3 comprises 11 residues. For the CDR3, the DNA is TGCAGCGTTGTGCAGGACTACGAGCAGTACTTC. It specifies CSVVQDYEQYF.